Below are 30 T cell receptor beta chains sequenced from a single sample in a study of blood T cell repertoires in COVID-19 (dated by TCRdb to 2018 to 2021). The library was prepared using the immunoSEQ multiplex PCR assay. TCRdb carries this immuneACCESS record with in-frame sequences only. Its versions omit some clonotypes, under half of them owing to an unresolved V gene in the studies checked, with the rest unexplained. The sample yields some 240,000 clones; 65% to 90% were counted once. Of the sample, 1.4% falls within the top ten clones. Sequencing was done on a sample of peripheral blood. All receptors come from a woman in her 40s who had recovered from COVID-19.

The gene calls are TRBV18 and TRBJ1-2; no definite D call. The germline V gene has CDR1 KGHSH and CDR2 LQKENI. V gave up 3 bases and J gave up 4 bases, with 15 bases separating them. This CDR3 is 15 amino acids long. CDR3 nucleotide sequence: TGTGCCAGCTCACCGGATGACGGGTGGGTCTATGGCTACACCTTC. Its protein product is CASSPDDGWVYGYTF.

The chain joins TRBV28 to TRBJ2-7; D may be TRBD1 (6 bases). Per germline, CDR1 MDHEN and CDR2 SYDVKM. The CDR3 runs 14 residues. The V and J ends lost 2 bases and 0 bases respectively, with 8 bases between them. This chain's CDR3 is CASSLGTLSYEQYF. For the CDR3, the DNA is TGTGCCAGCAGTTTAGGGACACTCTCCTACGAGCAGTACTTC.

This clone has only a few counts. The chain is built from TRBV6-1 and TRBJ1-1; 7 bases line up with TRBD1. Germline V gene sequence: CDR1 MNHNS, CDR2 SASEGT. Germline trimming cut 3 bases from V and 3 bases from J; bases unmatched to any gene: 1. The CDR3 length is 13 residues. CDR3 protein: CASSETGYTEAFF. The CDR3 nucleotides read TGTGCCAGCAGTGAGACAGGGTACACTGAAGCTTTCTTT.

This chain uses TRBV11-2 with TRBJ2-7; D call uncertain. This CDR3 is 12 amino acids long. Germline CDR1 and CDR2: SGHAT and FQNNGV. V was pared by 4 bases and J by 6 bases, with 10 bases between. CDR3: CASSYHSSEQYF. CDR3 coding DNA: TGTGCCAGCAGCTATCACAGCAGCGAGCAGTACTTC.

The chain recombines TRBV7-6 with TRBJ2-1; the D gene is possibly TRBD1 (5 bases). The germline V gene encodes CDR1 SGHVS and CDR2 FNYEAQ. There are 15 residues in the CDR3. V was pared by 1 base and J by 8 bases, with 15 bases between. DNA for the CDR3: TGTGCCAGCAGCTTAGAGGTTCAGGGTTCCCATGAGCAGTTCTTC. Translated, it gives CASSLEVQGSHEQFF.

The rearrangement links TRBV6-2 or TRBV6-3 to TRBJ2-4; 8 nucleotides align to TRBD1. The ends lost 3 bases at V and 10 bases at J; junction bases unmatched: 23. The germline V gene has CDR1 MNHEY and CDR2 SVGEGT. This CDR3 contains 19 residues. The chain's CDR3 is CASSYPRRGTGESAGIQYF. Here the CDR3 DNA reads TGTGCCAGCAGTTATCCCAGACGAGGGACAGGCGAATCTGCGGGGATTCAGTACTTC.

V is TRBV9 and J is TRBJ2-3, with TRBD1 identical over 7 bases. The CDR3 extends over 14 amino acids. The germline gives CDR1 SGDLS, CDR2 YYNGEE. V was clipped by 3 bases and J by 4 bases; unmatched bases: 5. Written as DNA, the CDR3 is TGTGCCAGCAGCGCCCGACAGGGACCAGATACGCAGTATTTT. This translates into CASSARQGPDTQYF.

The J gene is TRBJ2-1, the V gene TRBV3-1 (or the pseudogene TRBV3-2), with TRBD2 identical over 13 bases. Germline V lookup: CDR1 LGHDT, CDR2 YNNKEL (reference sequence). Trimming took 6 bases from V and 9 from J; bases not matched to a gene: 11. The CDR3 loop spans 16 amino acids. The CDR3: CASRGLAGAVSSEQFF. The CDR3 DNA sequence: TGTGCCAGCAGAGGACTAGCGGGGGCAGTTTCTAGTGAGCAGTTCTTC.

This chain joins TRBV29-1 and TRBJ2-1; TRBD1 matches 8 bases. Germline trimming cut 4 bases from V and 5 bases from J; bases unmatched to any gene: 4. The length of the CDR3 is 13 residues. Per the germline V gene, CDR1 is SQVTM and CDR2 is ANQGSEA. Here the CDR3 reads CSVVVTGDNEQFF. The CDR3 region has the DNA TGCAGCGTTGTTGTGACAGGGGACAATGAGCAGTTCTTC.

This sequence joins TRBV7-2 and TRBJ2-3, with TRBD2 identical over 8 bases. The germline CDR1 and CDR2 sequences are SGHTA and FQGNSA. The CDR3 runs to 19 residues. J gave up 0 bases and V 1 base, and 12 bases lay outside the gene matches. The DNA of the CDR3 is TGTGCCAGCAGCTTAGATAGGCTAGCGGGCACCATTAGCACAGATACGCAGTATTTT. It specifies CASSLDRLAGTISTDTQYF.

The rearrangement joins TRBV5-6 to TRBJ2-5; D gene ambiguous. Trimming stripped 1 base from V and 5 bases from J, with 9 bases between. There are 13 residues in the CDR3. CDR1 is SGHDT, CDR2 YYEEEE, per germline. The CDR3, as DNA: TGTGCCAGCAGCTTGTATATGTCTGAGACCCAGTACTTC. Translated, it gives CASSLYMSETQYF. Full variable domain (remainder filled in from reference TRBV5-6 and TRBJ2-5): DAGVTQSPTHLIKTRGQQVTLRCSPKSGHDTVSWYQQALGQGPQFIFQYYEEEERQRGNFPDRFSGHQFPNYSSELNVNALLLGDSALYLCASSLYMSETQYFGPGTRLLVL.

This clone has only a few counts. V gene TRBV3-1 (or the pseudogene TRBV3-2) combines with J gene TRBJ2-1; 10 bases line up with TRBD2. Losses at the gene ends were 1 base for V and 6 bases for J; bases not matched to a gene: 6. Germline V gene lookup returns CDR1 LGHDT and CDR2 YNNKEL (reference sequence). The CDR3 loop spans 16 amino acids. CDR3 nucleotides: TGTGCCAGCAGCCAAGGCCTAGCGGGGGTCCGCAATGAGCAGTTCTTC. It encodes CASSQGLAGVRNEQFF.

V is TRBV5-1 and J is TRBJ2-3, with a weak D call TRBD1 (6 bases). This CDR3 comprises 15 residues. The V end lost 0 bases, the J end lost 2 bases, and 10 bases lay between the germline ends. CDR1 is SGHRS and CDR2 is YFSETQ in the germline V gene. CDR3 DNA: TGCGCCAGCAGCTTGGCCACAGGGTACACAGATACGCAGTATTTT. Protein product: CASSLATGYTDTQYF.

This clone has a handful of counts. The rearrangement links TRBV18 to TRBJ2-1; TRBD2 matches 10 bases. The CDR3 covers 15 residues. The V gene's germline CDR1 is KGHSH and CDR2 LQKENI. The V segment lost 5 bases and the J segment 3 bases; nucleotides outside the gene matches: 4. The CDR3 region is CASSGLAGDYNEQFF. CDR3 DNA sequence: TGTGCCAGCTCAGGGCTAGCGGGGGACTACAATGAGCAGTTCTTC. Full variable domain (outside the CDR3, taken from reference TRBV18 and TRBJ2-1): NAGVMQNPRHLVRRRGQEARLRCSPMKGHSHVYWYRQLPEEGLKFMVYLQKENIIDESGMPKERFSAEFPKEGPSILRIQQVVRGDSAAYFCASSGLAGDYNEQFFGPGTRLTVL.

The genes are TRBV3-1 (or the pseudogene TRBV3-2) and TRBJ1-1; 8 bases fit TRBD1. This CDR3 has 14 amino acids. The germline V gene has CDR1 LGHDT and CDR2 YNNKEL (reference sequence). J was trimmed by 10 bases and V by 4 bases; bases with no gene match: 11. CDR3 in DNA: TGTGCCAGCAGCCTAGGACAGGGTGGGTCTGGAGCTTTCTTT. Protein: CASSLGQGGSGAFF.

The table lists this clone with a few counts. V gene TRBV19 combines with J gene TRBJ1-3; D is possibly TRBD1 (5 bases). Per germline, CDR1 LNHDA and CDR2 SQIVND (reference sequence). Trimming removed 7 bases from V and 4 bases from J, with 17 bases in between. The CDR3 extends over 15 amino acids. CDR3 sequence reads: CASTPGKTAGNTIYF. The DNA for the CDR3 is TGTGCCAGTACCCCAGGGAAGACGGCAGGAAACACCATATATTTT.

The chain combines TRBV5-1 with TRBJ2-2, with TRBD1 matching 7 bases. With V trimmed by 1 base and J by 1 base, 1 base remained unmatched. The CDR3 contains 15 residues. Germline assignment: CDR1 SGHRS and CDR2 YFSETQ. CDR3 nucleotides: TGCGCCAGCAGCTTGAACAGGGGGAACACCGGGGAGCTGTTTTTT. Translation: CASSLNRGNTGELFF.

The chain couples TRBV5-6 to TRBJ2-1; the D gene is possibly TRBD2 (5 bases). Germline CDR1 and CDR2: SGHDT and YYEEEE. Trimming took 2 bases from V and 8 from J, leaving 11 bases between them. The CDR3 is 13 residues long. The CDR3: CASSLGRGYEQFF. The DNA of the CDR3 is TGTGCCAGCAGCTTAGGCCGGGGTTATGAGCAGTTCTTC.

The genes are TRBV28 and TRBJ2-1; 8 bases map to TRBD1. V dropped 1 base and J dropped 10; count of bases not matched to a gene: 12. Germline V CDR1 and CDR2: MDHEN, SYDVKM. The CDR3 consists of 16 residues. The CDR3 region has the DNA TGTGCCAGCAGTTTATACGGGACAGGAAGGTCTTGGGAGCAGTTCTTC. It yields the protein CASSLYGTGRSWEQFF.

J is TRBJ2-5 and V is TRBV6-2 or TRBV6-3; perhaps TRBD2 as D (6 bases). The CDR3 covers 15 residues. Germline loops: CDR1 MNHEY, CDR2 SVGEGT. Trimming cost V 2 bases and J 1 base, with 11 bases left between them. CDR3 DNA sequence: TGTGCCAGCAGTTACCCGCATAGCGGCCAAGAGACCCAGTACTTC. Translation: CASSYPHSGQETQYF.

The rearrangement uses TRBV19 and TRBJ1-5, with D maybe TRBD1 (5 bases). Deletions cut 0 bases from V and 6 bases from J, with 15 bases between. The CDR3 spans 16 residues. Germline CDR1 LNHDA, CDR2 SQIVND (reference sequence). The CDR3 protein is CASSIDPRPGGQPQHF. CDR3 sequence (DNA): TGTGCCAGTAGTATAGACCCCCGACCCGGGGGTCAGCCCCAGCATTTT.

The chain joins TRBV5-1 to TRBJ2-1, with 9 bases identical to TRBD2. J was trimmed by 7 bases and V by 2 bases; bases with no gene match: 7. The length of the CDR3 is 15 residues. CDR1 and CDR2 from the germline V gene are SGHRS and YFSETQ. CDR3 in amino acids: CASSLGGGALNEQFF. In DNA, the CDR3 is TGCGCCAGCAGCTTAGGCGGGGGGGCCTTGAATGAGCAGTTCTTC.

The chain combines TRBV7-2 with TRBJ1-2; D gene unclear. Trimming took off 5 bases at V and 0 bases at J, with 7 bases between the two ends. Germline CDR1 SGHTA, CDR2 FQGNSA. The CDR3 sequence is 13 residues long. CDR3 in DNA: TGTGCCAGCAGCACGGGGACTAACTATGGCTACACCTTC. Its translation is CASSTGTNYGYTF.

The genes are TRBV2 and TRBJ2-3; perhaps TRBD2 as D (6 bases). This CDR3 spans 13 amino acids. Trimming left V 4 bases short and J 4 bases short, with 9 bases between. From germline, CDR1 is SNHLY and CDR2 FYNNEI. The DNA of the CDR3 is TGTGCCAGCAGTGTGGGAGGCGCAGATACGCAGTATTTT. Amino acid sequence: CASSVGGADTQYF.

This chain uses TRBV4-3 with TRBJ2-7; possible D gene TRBD1, 6 bases. The CDR3 consists of 15 residues. Germline V gives CDR1 LGHNA, CDR2 YSLEER. V lost 0 bases and J lost 0, with 9 bases in between. The CDR3 DNA follows: TGCGCCAGCAGCCAAGATTGGGACACCTCCTACGAGCAGTACTTC. This gives the protein CASSQDWDTSYEQYF.

The rearrangement uses TRBV2 and TRBJ1-4, with 9 bases identical to TRBD1. Germline V gene lookup returns CDR1 SNHLY and CDR2 FYNNEI. J gave up 5 bases and V 8 bases, and 12 bases lay outside the gene matches. The CDR3 is 16 amino acids. The CDR3 is CASGTPTGGLNEKLFF. The CDR3 region has the DNA TGTGCCAGCGGGACCCCGACAGGGGGTCTGAATGAAAAACTGTTTTTT.

V and J are TRBV4-1 and TRBJ1-2; TRBD1 is a possible D gene (6 bases). CDR1 and CDR2 (germline): MGHRA, YSYEKL. Trimming removed 0 bases from V and 4 bases from J, with 15 bases in between. CDR3 length equals 16 residues. CDR3 sequence: CASSQDAGAGSYGYTF. CDR3 in DNA: TGCGCCAGCAGCCAAGACGCAGGGGCAGGAAGCTATGGCTACACCTTC.

The chain is built from TRBV6-5 and TRBJ1-3; D gene ambiguous. With 6 bases removed from V and 4 bases from J, the gap between germline ends came to 7 bases. This CDR3 is 12 amino acids long. CDR1 and CDR2 (germline): MNHEY, SVGAGI. This CDR3 reads CASRTSGNTIYF. DNA for the CDR3: TGTGCCAGCAGAACATCCGGAAACACCATATATTTT.

The gene calls are TRBV20-1 and TRBJ2-1; TRBD1 is a possible D gene (6 bases). Germline V CDR1 and CDR2: DFQATT, SNEGSKA (reference sequence). The CDR3 loop spans 11 amino acids. The ends were cut back, 4 bases at V and 7 bases at J, with 8 bases in the middle. The CDR3 DNA reads as TGCAGTGCTACAGGGGAGAATGAGCAGTTCTTC. Amino acid sequence: CSATGENEQFF.

Only one count was recorded for this clone. The chain employs TRBV5-6 and TRBJ1-2; D unresolved. The CDR3 extends over 14 amino acids. The ends were cut back, 2 bases at V and 2 bases at J, with 10 bases in the middle. Per the germline V gene, CDR1 is SGHDT and CDR2 is YYEEEE. Here the CDR3 DNA reads TGTGCCAGCAGCTTACCGGGATTCAACTATGGCTACACCTTC. Translating gives CASSLPGFNYGYTF.